The 27 T cell receptor beta chains below all came from one sample that was sequenced in a study of response to subunit inactivated influenza vaccine. TCRdb fed the RT-PCR reads into MiXCR, producing one record per CDR3 protein. This sample has hundreds of thousands of distinct CDR3 sequences, with approximately 12% found just once. The source material was PBMCs from blood, sampled on the day of vaccination. The receptors stem from a man aged 50-59 years who received an inactivated influenza vaccine.

This clonotype has just a few counts. This rearrangement joins TRBV21-1 to TRBJ2-4; TRBD2, the table's D call, was not compared with the DNA. TRBV21-1 is described as a pseudogene. The CDR3 runs to 19 residues. The DNA of the CDR3 is TGTGCCAGCAGCAAAGAGGACCCGCCATCCCCTCGCACCAAAAACATTCAGTACTTC. Its protein product is CASSKEDPPSPRTKNIQYF.

V gene TRBV6-7 combines with J gene TRBJ2-7; 11 bases agree with TRBD1. TRBV6-7 is an ORF, and what it does is uncertain. V shed 7 bases, J shed 0 bases, and the junction held 11 bases outside the gene matches. The CDR3 extends over 17 amino acids. The CDR3 nucleotides read TGTGCCAGCACCCAAGGACAGGGGGCAGTTGGCTCCTACGAGCAGTACTTC. It codes for CASTQGQGAVGSYEQYF.

This clonotype came up a few times. The chain combines TRBV29-1 with TRBJ2-5, with D unclear. This CDR3 spans 13 amino acids. V was shortened by 7 bases and J by 1 base, with 13 bases between the two germline ends. Germline V CDR1 and CDR2: SQVTM, ANQGSEA. CDR3 sequence (DNA): TGCAGCGCTACGCTAAATCTCCAAGAGACCCAGTACTTC. As protein: CSATLNLQETQYF.

The chain recombines TRBV7-2 with TRBJ2-2; D uncertain. Germline values: CDR1 SGHTA, CDR2 FQGNSA. This CDR3 comprises 14 residues. V dropped 4 bases and J dropped 4 bases, with 10 bases sitting between them. DNA of the CDR3: TGTGCCAGCAGCTCCGACACATTCACCGGGGAGCTGTTTTTT. It yields the protein CASSSDTFTGELFF.

This chain joins TRBV4-3 and TRBJ1-1, with D possibly TRBD1 on 6 matching bases. The germline gives CDR1 LGHNA, CDR2 YSLEER. The ends were cut back, 4 bases at V and 1 base at J, with 13 bases in the middle. The CDR3 consists of 15 residues. The CDR3 bases are TGCGCCAGCAGCCGGACAGAAAGGGGGAACACTGAAGCTTTCTTT. Protein product: CASSRTERGNTEAFF.

This clonotype has a handful of counts. The J gene is TRBJ2-3, the V gene TRBV9, with D hard to call. CDR1 SGDLS and CDR2 YYNGEE come from the germline V gene. Deletions cut 3 bases from V and 2 bases from J, with 13 bases between. The CDR3 length is 15 residues. CDR3 in amino acids: CASSAAWLSTDTQYF. The CDR3 DNA sequence: TGTGCCAGCAGCGCTGCTTGGCTATCCACAGATACGCAGTATTTT.

The sample holds a few counts of this clonotype. The genes are TRBV27 and TRBJ1-1; possible D gene TRBD1, 6 bases. There are 16 residues in the CDR3. Germline V CDR1 and CDR2: MNHEY, SMNVEV (reference sequence). The V and J ends lost 1 base and 1 base respectively, with 13 bases between them. CDR3 sequence: CASSLLGGSRNTEAFF. CDR3 in DNA: TGTGCCAGCAGTTTATTAGGGGGGTCCAGGAACACTGAAGCTTTCTTT.

This clonotype occurred many times. V and J are TRBV11-2 and TRBJ2-3, with 11 bases fitting TRBD2. Germline V gene lookup returns CDR1 SGHAT and CDR2 FQNNGV. There are 14 residues in the CDR3. J gave up 5 bases and V 5 bases, and 3 bases lay outside the gene matches. This CDR3 is CASSLGLAGDTQYF. The CDR3 DNA follows: TGTGCCAGCAGCCTCGGACTAGCGGGAGATACGCAGTATTTT.

This clonotype came up a few times. V usage is TRBV5-1 and J usage is TRBJ1-2; 8 bases map to TRBD1. Germline CDR1 and CDR2: SGHRS and YFSETQ. This CDR3 has 14 amino acids. Losses at the gene ends were 4 bases for V and 0 bases for J; bases not matched to a gene: 2. The CDR3 is CASSTTGANYGYTF. CDR3 sequence (DNA): TGCGCCAGCAGCACGACAGGGGCTAACTATGGCTACACCTTC.

In this sample, this clonotype turned up a few times. V is TRBV12-3 or TRBV12-4 and J is TRBJ1-6, with unresolved D. This CDR3 contains 14 residues. Deletions cut 5 bases from V and 7 bases from J, with 12 bases between. CDR3 sequence: CASSGGLPNSPLHF. CDR3 sequence (DNA): TGTGCCAGCAGTGGCGGACTGCCCAATTCACCCCTCCACTTT.

The rearrangement links TRBV7-7 to TRBJ2-3; a weak D match, TRBD1 (6 bases). Trimming shortened V by 5 bases and J by 2 bases, and 14 bases separated the two germline ends. The CDR3 runs to 15 residues. Germline V gives CDR1 SSHAT, CDR2 FNYEAQ (reference sequence). DNA for the CDR3: TGTGCCAGCAGCCCAGGAGGACAGCCCACAGATACGCAGTATTTT. It codes for CASSPGGQPTDTQYF.

Many counts were recorded for this clonotype. CDR3 nucleotides: TGCGCCAGCAAGCGTTGGGGAGTTACGAACACCGGGGAGCTGTTTTTT. This codes for CASKRWGVTNTGELFF. The V and J genes are TRBV10-2 and TRBJ2-2; TRBD2 might be the D (5 bases). This CDR3 has 16 amino acids. The germline CDR1 and CDR2 sequences are WSHSY and SAAADI. V lost 7 bases and J lost 0, with 15 bases in between.

The chain recombines TRBV29-1 with TRBJ1-4, with D possibly being TRBD1 (6 bases). Germline values: CDR1 SQVTM, CDR2 ANQGSEA. The CDR3 covers 13 residues. Trimming removed 4 bases at V and 4 bases at J, with 10 bases between. CDR3: CSVGTALNEKLFF. CDR3 in DNA: TGCAGCGTTGGGACAGCCCTTAATGAAAAACTGTTTTTT.

This clonotype was detected a few times. The rearrangement uses TRBV12-3 or TRBV12-4 and TRBJ2-7, with 7 positions matching TRBD1. V trimming: 6 bases; J trimming: 5 bases; junction bases outside the gene matches: 4. The CDR3 sequence is 12 residues long. The CDR3 DNA follows: TGTGCCAGCAGACTGGACAGGCACGAGCAGTACTTC. It specifies CASRLDRHEQYF.

This clonotype was seen more than once but under ten times. The chain recombines TRBV10-3 with TRBJ2-5; TRBD2 matches 14 bases. Trimming cost V 4 bases and J 3 bases; bases outside gene matches: 7. The CDR3 has 17 amino acids. The germline V gene has CDR1 ENHRY and CDR2 SYGVKD. The CDR3 DNA reads as TGTGCCATCAGTGGGGAACAGGGACTAGCGGGGGAAGAGACCCAGTACTTC. Its protein is CAISGEQGLAGEETQYF.

This clonotype has a count of ten or more. The chain joins TRBV5-1 to TRBJ2-5; D is possibly TRBD1 or TRBD2 (5 bases each). Trimming cost V 0 bases and J 4 bases, with 13 bases left between them. Germline CDR1 is SGHRS and CDR2 is YFSETQ. CDR3 length: 15 residues. CDR3 sequence: CASSLVRDQGETQYF. The CDR3 DNA follows: TGCGCCAGCAGCTTGGTTCGGGACCAGGGAGAGACCCAGTACTTC.

This clonotype was observed a handful of times. The chain is built from TRBV28 and TRBJ1-4, with 9 bases fitting TRBD1. The CDR3 loop spans 14 amino acids. The V and J ends lost 2 bases and 8 bases, in that order; junction bases with no gene match: 3. Germline-derived CDR1 and CDR2 are MDHEN and SYDVKM. The CDR3 is CASSLRQGEEKLFF. The CDR3 DNA reads as TGTGCCAGCAGTTTACGACAGGGGGAAGAAAAACTGTTTTTT.

The chain uses TRBV7-9 and TRBJ2-3, with D perhaps being TRBD1 or TRBD2 (5 bases each). The V gene lost 8 bases and the J gene lost 0 bases, with 21 bases spanning the gap. Germline loops: CDR1 SEHNR, CDR2 FQNEAQ (reference sequence). The CDR3 is made up of 17 amino acids. The CDR3 protein is CASGWGPGGGSTDTQYF. CDR3 sequence (DNA): TGTGCCAGCGGTTGGGGACCTGGCGGAGGAAGCACAGATACGCAGTATTTT.

The chain's CDR3 is CASSLWSEETQYF. The CDR3 bases are TGTGCCAGCAGCTTATGGTCTGAGGAGACCCAGTACTTC. This chain connects TRBV7-2 to TRBJ2-5; D gene uncertain. The CDR3 is made up of 13 amino acids. Looked up from germline, CDR1 is SGHTA and CDR2 is FQGNSA. Trimming stripped 2 bases from V and 5 bases from J, with 9 bases between.

This clonotype showed up just a few times. The gene calls are TRBV4-1 and TRBJ2-3; 13 bases line up with TRBD2. With 1 base clipped from V and 0 bases from J, the junction kept 10 bases outside the gene matches. The CDR3 is 20 residues long. Germline CDR1 MGHRA, CDR2 YSYEKL. CDR3 coding DNA: TGCGCCAGCAGCCAAGGGGGACTAGCGGGGAACAGATCTAGCACAGATACGCAGTATTTT. It is translated as CASSQGGLAGNRSSTDTQYF.

The chain has TRBV15 and TRBJ1-3, with a tentative D call TRBD1 (5 bases). CDR1 LNHNV and CDR2 YYDKDF come from the germline V gene (reference sequence). The V end was cut by 0 bases, the J end by 2 bases, with 5 bases between. The length of the CDR3 is 14 residues. CDR3 DNA sequence: TGTGCCACCAGCAGAGACAGGGCTGGAAACACCATATATTTT. Protein: CATSRDRAGNTIYF.

The table lists this clonotype with a few counts. The J gene is TRBJ2-2, the V gene TRBV5-1, with 8 positions matching TRBD2. This CDR3 has 16 amino acids. The ends lost 1 base at V and 4 bases at J; junction bases unmatched: 6. Germline values: CDR1 SGHRS, CDR2 YFSETQ. The CDR3 sequence is CASSLQHSGSTGELFF. As DNA, the CDR3 is TGCGCCAGCAGCTTGCAGCACAGCGGGAGCACCGGGGAGCTGTTTTTT.

Many counts were recorded for this clonotype. The rearrangement links TRBV3-1 to TRBJ2-2; 10 positions match TRBD2. Germline-derived CDR1 and CDR2 are LGHDT and YNNKEL (reference sequence). J lost 0 bases, V lost 4 bases, and 5 bases had no gene match. The CDR3 has 17 amino acids. The CDR3, as DNA: TGTGCCAGCAGCCGGGCAGGGACTAGCGCGAACACCGGGGAGCTGTTTTTT. Residues: CASSRAGTSANTGELFF.

V gene TRBV20-1 combines with J gene TRBJ2-1; D not certain. V dropped 0 bases and J dropped 6 bases, with 15 bases sitting between them. Germline V gene sequence: CDR1 DFQATT, CDR2 SNEGSKA (reference sequence). The CDR3 consists of 15 residues. In nucleotides, the CDR3 is TGCAGTGCTAGAGACGGAAGTGCCGAGATCAATGAGCAGTTCTTC. Its translation is CSARDGSAEINEQFF.

The V and J genes are TRBV9 and TRBJ2-7; no firm D call. The V end was cut by 2 bases, the J end by 0 bases, with 12 bases between. Germline values: CDR1 SGDLS, CDR2 YYNGEE. The CDR3 runs 15 residues. CDR3 in DNA: TGTGCCAGCAGCGTTCAGGCCTCCCCCTCCTACGAGCAGTACTTC. As protein: CASSVQASPSYEQYF.

The J gene is TRBJ2-7, the V gene TRBV6-1; 7 nucleotides line up with TRBD1. This CDR3 has 15 amino acids. Germline V gives CDR1 MNHNS, CDR2 SASEGT. V was pared by 10 bases and J by 3 bases, with 15 bases of the junction left unmatched. The CDR3 region has the DNA TGTGCCACTCGGGAACAGGGGACGGGGAACTACGAGCAGTACTTC. This translates into CATREQGTGNYEQYF.

This clonotype was found a few times. The V call is TRBV5-1, the J call TRBJ2-7, with 11 bases identical to TRBD2. The V and J ends lost 3 bases and 4 bases, in that order; junction bases with no gene match: 12. Per germline, CDR1 SGHRS and CDR2 YFSETQ. The CDR3 contains 17 residues. CDR3 sequence: CASSSTNSGRARYEQYF. The CDR3 nucleotides read TGCGCCAGCAGCTCAACGAATAGCGGGAGGGCGAGGTACGAGCAGTACTTC.